The 19 T cell receptor beta chains reported below all come from one sample, sequenced in a study of T-cell reconstitution after alpha-beta-depleted transplantation in children (dated by TCRdb to about 2016). The library was obtained by PCR. For sequencing, an Illumina HiSeq 2500 was employed. TCR library preparation used molecular barcoding, with unique molecular identifiers applied to normalize quantification of the TCRbeta repertoire. TCRdb applied fastp at Q25 and MiXCR to the public reads, then kept only in-frame beta chains. A single entry per CDR3 protein holds the most common genes and DNA from its merged rows. For this sample the table gives 360,000 or so distinct CDR3 sequences, of which roughly 20% were detected only once. The top ten clonotypes cover 3% to 4% of the sample. The specimen comprised PBMCs from the stem cell graft donor, sampled from the stem cell graft. Receptors were obtained from a human donor who donated a stem cell graft to a child with acute myeloid leukemia.

This chain joins TRBV10-1 and TRBJ2-1; D is ambiguous. With 6 bases removed from V and 3 bases from J, the gap between germline ends came to 9 bases. Germline CDR1 reads WNHNN; CDR2 reads SYGVQD (reference sequence). The CDR3 runs to 13 residues. This CDR3 reads CASRKEFYNEQFF. CDR3 nucleotide sequence: TGCGCCAGCAGAAAGGAGTTCTACAATGAGCAGTTCTTC.

There are many counts of this clonotype. This chain links TRBV20-1 with TRBJ2-3; TRBD2 agrees at 16 bases. Germline lookup yields CDR1 DFQATT and CDR2 SNEGSKA (reference sequence). The ends lost 1 base at V and 2 bases at J; junction bases unmatched: 9. The CDR3 contains 19 residues. As DNA, the CDR3 is TGCAGTGCTAGAGGTTCACCGGGACTAGCGGGAGGGCCCACAGATACGCAGTATTTT. Translation: CSARGSPGLAGGPTDTQYF.

This clonotype has at least ten counts. V and J are TRBV5-6 and TRBJ2-3; the match to TRBD1 covers 8 bases. This CDR3 has 14 amino acids. Germline-derived CDR1 and CDR2 are SGHDT and YYEEEE. V was clipped by 1 base and J by 5 bases; unmatched bases: 3. The chain's CDR3 is CASSLLDREDTQYF. As DNA, the CDR3 is TGTGCCAGCAGCTTGTTGGACAGGGAAGATACGCAGTATTTT.

This clonotype was observed a few times. The rearrangement uses TRBV6-5 and TRBJ2-7; a possible D gene is TRBD2 (5 bases). CDR3 size: 14 residues. Germline V gives CDR1 MNHEY, CDR2 SVGAGI. Trimming shortened V by 0 bases and J by 3 bases, and 9 bases separated the two germline ends. CDR3 nucleotide sequence: TGTGCCAGCAGTTACTCGAAACGGGGCTACGAGCAGTACTTC. Its translation is CASSYSKRGYEQYF.

The chain links TRBV12-3 or TRBV12-4 to TRBJ2-3; the match to TRBD1 covers 7 bases. V shed 6 bases, J shed 0 bases, and the junction held 6 bases outside the gene matches. The CDR3 runs 15 residues. This CDR3 is CASRGQTSSTDTQYF. The DNA for the CDR3 is TGTGCCAGCAGGGGACAGACAAGCAGCACAGATACGCAGTATTTT.

This clonotype was picked up a small number of times. The chain links TRBV11-2 to TRBJ1-1, with TRBD1 matching over 10 bases. In germline, CDR1 is SGHAT, CDR2 FQNNGV. This CDR3 comprises 18 residues. The V and J ends lost 6 bases and 0 bases, in that order; junction bases with no gene match: 13. CDR3 region: CASRPRQGADYMNTEAFF. The CDR3 DNA reads TGTGCCAGCAGACCTCGACAGGGGGCCGACTACATGAACACTGAAGCTTTCTTT.

This clonotype was recorded a few times. V and J are TRBV12-3 or TRBV12-4 and TRBJ2-1; 9 nucleotides line up with TRBD1. The CDR3 is made up of 19 amino acids. The junction had 18 bases not matched to a gene; V was cut back by 1 base and J by 8 bases. The CDR3 coding sequence is TGTGCCAGCAGTTTAGGTTCCGGACAGGGGAGATTGTCACAATATGAGCAGTTCTTC. Its protein is CASSLGSGQGRLSQYEQFF.

This clonotype was counted ten times or more. The chain uses TRBV20-1 and TRBJ2-1, with TRBD2 matching 8 bases. The germline CDR1 and CDR2 sequences are DFQATT and SNEGSKA (reference sequence). V lost 6 bases, J lost 2 bases, and 9 bases stayed unmatched. The CDR3 is made up of 15 amino acids. In nucleotides, the CDR3 is TGCAGTGCGGCGATAGCTAGCGGGCCCTACAATGAGCAGTTCTTC. It encodes CSAAIASGPYNEQFF.

This chain links TRBV21-1 with TRBJ2-6. TRBV21-1 is marked as a pseudogene. The CDR3 spans 16 residues. Here the CDR3 reads CASSKATVLGANVLTF. The CDR3 coding sequence is TGTGCCAGCAGCAAAGCGACAGTACTCGGGGCCAACGTCCTGACTTTC.

This chain joins TRBV2 and TRBJ2-7; D call uncertain. CDR1 SNHLY and CDR2 FYNNEI come from the germline V gene. The CDR3 is made up of 15 amino acids. Trimming shortened V by 3 bases and J by 6 bases, and 18 bases separated the two germline ends. CDR3 nucleotide sequence: TGTGCCAGCAGTGATTTTCGTCCCCGACGAATCGAGCAGTACTTC. As protein: CASSDFRPRRIEQYF.

V usage is TRBV28 and J usage is TRBJ2-2; perhaps TRBD2 as D (5 bases). Germline CDR1 MDHEN, CDR2 SYDVKM. The CDR3 runs 13 residues. The CDR3 spells CAAANGNTGELFF. The CDR3 DNA sequence: TGTGCAGCGGCTAACGGGAACACCGGGGAGCTGTTTTTT.

The gene calls are TRBV15 and TRBJ2-3; 13 bases align to TRBD2. The CDR3 is 16 amino acids. The trim removed 5 bases at V and 4 bases at J, leaving 6 bases unmatched. Germline assignment: CDR1 LNHNV and CDR2 YYDKDF (reference sequence). The CDR3 region has the DNA TGTGCCACCAGCCCGGGACTAGCGGGAATCGCAGATACGCAGTATTTT. Its protein is CATSPGLAGIADTQYF. The complete variable domain, with remaining parts taken from reference TRBV15 and TRBJ2-3, reads DAMVIQNPRYQVTQFGKPVTLSCSQTLNHNVMYWYQQKSSQAPKLLFHYYDKDFNNEADTPDNFQSRRPNTSFCFLDIRSPGLGDTAMYLCATSPGLAGIADTQYFGPGTRLTVL.

This chain connects TRBV12-3 or TRBV12-4 to TRBJ1-4; D remains ambiguous. The CDR3 consists of 17 residues. With 3 bases removed from V and 0 bases from J, the gap between germline ends came to 14 bases. The DNA for the CDR3 is TGTGCCAGCAGTTTCATCGCAGGCGCTACAACTAATGAAAAACTGTTTTTT. Protein sequence: CASSFIAGATTNEKLFF.

The rearrangement joins TRBV6-1 to TRBJ1-1; TRBD1 might be the D (6 bases). V lost 6 bases, J lost 1 base, and 9 bases lay in between. Germline CDR1 reads MNHNS; CDR2 reads SASEGT. CDR3 length equals 13 residues. For the CDR3, the DNA is TGTGCCAGCAGCGGGACACCGAACACTGAAGCTTTCTTT. This translates into CASSGTPNTEAFF.

In its sample, this clonotype was seen once. This chain connects TRBV18 to TRBJ2-7, with 12 bases lining up with TRBD1. V trimming: 3 bases; J trimming: 6 bases; junction bases outside the gene matches: 3. Germline CDR1 and CDR2: KGHSH and LQKENI. This CDR3 contains 14 residues. In DNA, the CDR3 is TGTGCCAGCTCACCGGGACAGGGGGCTGGCGAGCAGTACTTC. Translating gives CASSPGQGAGEQYF.

This clonotype has ten or more counts. The chain joins TRBV6-6 to TRBJ2-1; tentatively, D is TRBD1 or TRBD2 (5 bases each). CDR3 length: 12 residues. Germline CDR1 MNHNY, CDR2 SVGAGI (reference sequence). The ends were cut back, 7 bases at V and 8 bases at J, with 12 bases in the middle. The CDR3 DNA reads as TGTGCCAGCACTACCACGGGGCATGAGCAGTTCTTC. This gives the protein CASTTTGHEQFF.

The J gene is TRBJ2-3, the V gene TRBV28, with TRBD2 matching 8 bases. V gave up 5 bases and J gave up 4 bases; unmatched junction bases: 14. Germline-derived CDR1 and CDR2 are MDHEN and SYDVKM. The CDR3 loop spans 17 amino acids. The CDR3 DNA follows: TGTGCCAGCAGTAGAGGGACTAGAAGGCGGACCCCAGATACGCAGTATTTT. It specifies CASSRGTRRRTPDTQYF.

This chain links TRBV27 with TRBJ2-7; 7 nucleotides match TRBD1. Losses at the gene ends were 5 bases for V and 1 base for J; bases not matched to a gene: 2. CDR3 length equals 13 residues. Germline CDR1 is MNHEY and CDR2 is SMNVEV (reference sequence). The CDR3: CASSETGSYEQYF. The CDR3 DNA reads TGTGCCAGCAGTGAGACAGGGTCCTACGAGCAGTACTTC.

V is TRBV12-5 and J is TRBJ2-3, with D possibly TRBD2 on 6 matching bases. V was cut by 1 base and J by 0 bases, with 17 bases left in between. The CDR3 is 18 residues long. The germline V gene has CDR1 LGHNT and CDR2 FRNRAP. The CDR3 is CASGLAALAQPSTDTQYF. The CDR3 nucleotides read TGTGCTAGTGGTTTGGCCGCTCTAGCGCAACCTAGCACAGATACGCAGTATTTT.